This T cell receptor (beta chain) was retrieved from a study of blood T cell repertoires in COVID-19. For the study at large: Acute and convalescent COVID-19 specimens originated in the United States, Italy and Spain. T cells, B-cell-depleted T cells, or PBMCs supplied cDNA or gDNA.

This clone was counted only a few times. Trimming shortened V by 3 bases and J by 8 bases, and 14 bases separated the two germline ends. Germline V gives CDR1 SGHNT, CDR2 YENEEA. CDR3 length: 14 amino acids. In the study's own analysis: Scientists estimated how many nucleated cells there were by amplifying reference gene primers. Sequencing used immunoSEQ multiplex PCR; TCRdb keeps in-frame clones, though not all of them. Clone size and V and J calls were adopted from that table, with D and trimming inferred from the DNA. There are about 240,000 clones in the sample; 86% occur only once, and 9% to 15% lies in the top ten.

The chain links TRBV11-3 to TRBJ2-1, with D maybe TRBD1 (6 bases). This TCR derives from an elderly man with acute or convalescent COVID-19. The source material was peripheral blood. CDR3 loop: CASSLTGGRDEQFF. The CDR3 DNA reads TGTGCCAGCAGCTTGACAGGAGGCCGCGATGAGCAGTTCTTC. The complete variable domain, with remaining parts taken from reference TRBV11-3 and TRBJ2-1, reads EAGVVQSPRYKIIEKKQPVAFWCNPISGHNTLYWYLQNLGQGPELLIRYENEEAVDDSQLPKDRFSAERLKGVDSTLKIQPAELGDSAVYLCASSLTGGRDEQFFGPGTRLTVL.